The entry below gives a single TCR beta chain sequence along with its context. The data derive from a study of blood T cell repertoires in COVID-19. Clones were read by immunoSEQ multiplex PCR, and TCRdb kept only the in-frame ones, dropping some. The sample shows 110,000 to 150,000 clones, 86% of them seen only once. Residents of about two dozen US areas, aged about 18 to 95 years, made up the participants. With 4 bases removed from V and 7 bases from J, the gap between germline ends came to 15 bases. Germline V gene lookup returns CDR1 SQVTM and CDR2 ANQGSEA. This CDR3 is 13 amino acids long. The chain recombines TRBV29-1 with TRBJ2-3, with D possibly TRBD1 on 7 matching bases. This sequence was found in a man between 45 and 60 years old who had recovered from COVID-19. Sequenced: PBMCs or T cells enriched from blood (not recorded which). CDR3 sequence reads: CSVVQGGFNTQYF. The CDR3 bases are TGCAGCGTTGTCCAGGGGGGCTTCAATACGCAGTATTTT.